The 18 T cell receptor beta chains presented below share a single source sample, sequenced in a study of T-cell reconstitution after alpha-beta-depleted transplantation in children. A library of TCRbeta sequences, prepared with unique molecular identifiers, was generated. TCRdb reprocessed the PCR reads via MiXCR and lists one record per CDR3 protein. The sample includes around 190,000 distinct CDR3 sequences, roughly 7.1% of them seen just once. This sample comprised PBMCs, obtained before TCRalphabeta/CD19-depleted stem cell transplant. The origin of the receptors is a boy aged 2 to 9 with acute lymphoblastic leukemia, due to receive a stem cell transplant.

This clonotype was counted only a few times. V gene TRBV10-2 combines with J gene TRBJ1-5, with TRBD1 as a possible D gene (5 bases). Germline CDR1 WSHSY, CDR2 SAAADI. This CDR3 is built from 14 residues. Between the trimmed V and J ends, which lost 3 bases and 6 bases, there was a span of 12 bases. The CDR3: CASSEPGGGQPQHF. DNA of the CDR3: TGCGCCAGCAGTGAACCGGGGGGTGGTCAGCCCCAGCATTTT.

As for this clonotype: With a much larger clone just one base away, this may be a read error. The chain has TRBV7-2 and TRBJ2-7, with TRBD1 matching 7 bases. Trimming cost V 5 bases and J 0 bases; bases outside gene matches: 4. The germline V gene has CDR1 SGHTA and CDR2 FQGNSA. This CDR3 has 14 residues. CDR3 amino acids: CASSVYRGSYEQYF. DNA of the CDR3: TGTGCCAGCAGCGTATACAGGGGCTCCTACGAGCAGTACTTC.

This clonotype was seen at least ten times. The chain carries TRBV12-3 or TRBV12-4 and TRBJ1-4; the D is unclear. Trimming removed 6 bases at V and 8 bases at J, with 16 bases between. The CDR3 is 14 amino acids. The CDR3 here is CASSFRLLGEKLFF. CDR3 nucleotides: TGTGCCAGCAGCTTCCGGTTATTGGGGGAAAAACTGTTTTTT.

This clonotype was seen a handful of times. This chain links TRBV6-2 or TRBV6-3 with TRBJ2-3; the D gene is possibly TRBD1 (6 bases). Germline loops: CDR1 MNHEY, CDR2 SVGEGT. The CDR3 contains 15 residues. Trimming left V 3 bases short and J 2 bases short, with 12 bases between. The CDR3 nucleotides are TGTGCCAGCAGTTATCACCGGGACACCACAGATACGCAGTATTTT. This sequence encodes CASSYHRDTTDTQYF.

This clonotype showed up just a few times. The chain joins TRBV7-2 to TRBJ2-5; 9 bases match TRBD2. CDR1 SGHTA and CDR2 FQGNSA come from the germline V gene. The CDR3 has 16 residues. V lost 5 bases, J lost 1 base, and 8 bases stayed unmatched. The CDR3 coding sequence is TGTGCCAGCAGCACAAGCGGGGGGCTCGTCCAAGAGACCCAGTACTTC. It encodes CASSTSGGLVQETQYF.

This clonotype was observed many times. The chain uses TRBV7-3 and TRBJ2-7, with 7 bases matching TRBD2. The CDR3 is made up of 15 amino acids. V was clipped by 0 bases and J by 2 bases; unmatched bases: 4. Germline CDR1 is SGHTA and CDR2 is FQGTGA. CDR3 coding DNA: TGTGCCAGCAGCTTAACGTCTAGCGGACCCTACGAGCAGTACTTC. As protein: CASSLTSSGPYEQYF. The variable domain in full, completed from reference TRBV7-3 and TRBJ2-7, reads GAGVSQTPSNKVTEKGKYVELRCDPISGHTALYWYRQSLGQGPEFLIYFQGTGAADDSGLPNDRFFAVRPEGSVSTLKIQRTERGDSAVYLCASSLTSSGPYEQYFGPGTRLTVT.

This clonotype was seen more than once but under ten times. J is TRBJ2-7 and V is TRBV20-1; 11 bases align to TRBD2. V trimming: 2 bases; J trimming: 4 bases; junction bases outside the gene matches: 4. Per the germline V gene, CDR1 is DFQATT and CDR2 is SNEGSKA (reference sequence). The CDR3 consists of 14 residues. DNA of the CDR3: TGCAGTGCTAGACCCGGGACTAGCGGATACGAGCAGTACTTC. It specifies CSARPGTSGYEQYF.

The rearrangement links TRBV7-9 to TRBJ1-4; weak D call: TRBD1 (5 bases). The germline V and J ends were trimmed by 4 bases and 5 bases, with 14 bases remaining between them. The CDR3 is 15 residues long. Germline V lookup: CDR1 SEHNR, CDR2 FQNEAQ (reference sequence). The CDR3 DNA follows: TGTGCCAGCAGCTCCGGAGGCGGGGGGAATGAAAAACTGTTTTTT. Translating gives CASSSGGGGNEKLFF.

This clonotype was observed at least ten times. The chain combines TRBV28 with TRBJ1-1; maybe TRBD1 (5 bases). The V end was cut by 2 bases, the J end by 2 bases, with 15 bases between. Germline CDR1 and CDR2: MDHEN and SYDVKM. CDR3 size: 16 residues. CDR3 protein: CASSLEAGRRNTEAFF. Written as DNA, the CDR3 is TGTGCCAGCAGTTTAGAGGCAGGGAGGCGAAACACTGAAGCTTTCTTT.

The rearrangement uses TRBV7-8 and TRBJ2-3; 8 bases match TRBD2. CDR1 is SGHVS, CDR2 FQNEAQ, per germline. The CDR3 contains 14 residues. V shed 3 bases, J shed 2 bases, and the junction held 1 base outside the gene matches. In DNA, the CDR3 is TGTGCCAGCAGCTTGCGGGAGGACACAGATACGCAGTATTTT. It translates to CASSLREDTDTQYF.

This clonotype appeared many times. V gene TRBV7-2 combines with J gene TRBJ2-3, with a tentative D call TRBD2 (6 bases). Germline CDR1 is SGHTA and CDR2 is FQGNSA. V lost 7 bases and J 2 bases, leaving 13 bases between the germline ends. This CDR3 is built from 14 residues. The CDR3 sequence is CASTRRGSTDTQYF. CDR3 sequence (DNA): TGTGCCAGCACCCGGAGGGGATCCACAGATACGCAGTATTTT. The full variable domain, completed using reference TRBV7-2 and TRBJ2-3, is GAGVSQSPSNKVTEKGKDVELRCDPISGHTALYWYRQSLGQGLEFLIYFQGNSAPDKSGLPSDRFSAERTGGSVSTLTIQRTQQEDSAVYLCASTRRGSTDTQYFGPGTRLTVL.

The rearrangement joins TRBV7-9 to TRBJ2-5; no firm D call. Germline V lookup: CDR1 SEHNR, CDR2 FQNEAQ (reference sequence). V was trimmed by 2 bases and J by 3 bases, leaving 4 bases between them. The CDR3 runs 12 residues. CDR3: CASSLMEETQYF. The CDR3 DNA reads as TGTGCCAGCAGCTTAATGGAAGAGACCCAGTACTTC.

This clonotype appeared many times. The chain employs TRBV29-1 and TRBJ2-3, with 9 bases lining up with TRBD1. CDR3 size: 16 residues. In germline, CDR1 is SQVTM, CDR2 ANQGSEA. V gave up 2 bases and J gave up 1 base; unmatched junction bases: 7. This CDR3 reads CSVERIGQGRTDTQYF. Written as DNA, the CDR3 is TGCAGCGTTGAAAGAATCGGACAGGGGCGCACAGATACGCAGTATTTT.

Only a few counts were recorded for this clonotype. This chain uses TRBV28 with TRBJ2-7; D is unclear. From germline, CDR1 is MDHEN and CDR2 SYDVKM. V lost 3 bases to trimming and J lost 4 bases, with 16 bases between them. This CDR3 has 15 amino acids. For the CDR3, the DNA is TGTGCCAGCAGTTTCCGGGCATCTACCATTTACGAGCAGTACTTC. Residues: CASSFRASTIYEQYF.

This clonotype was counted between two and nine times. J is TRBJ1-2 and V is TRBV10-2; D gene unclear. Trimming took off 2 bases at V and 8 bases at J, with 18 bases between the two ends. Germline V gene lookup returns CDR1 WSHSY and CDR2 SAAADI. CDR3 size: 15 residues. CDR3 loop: CASSEPSVPGGGYTF. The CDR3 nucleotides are TGCGCCAGCAGTGAGCCATCCGTGCCCGGAGGAGGCTACACCTTC.

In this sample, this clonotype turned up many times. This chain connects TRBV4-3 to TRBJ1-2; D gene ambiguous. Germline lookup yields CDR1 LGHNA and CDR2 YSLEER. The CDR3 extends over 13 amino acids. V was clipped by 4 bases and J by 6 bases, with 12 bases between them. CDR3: CASSPALVDGYTF. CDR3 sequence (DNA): TGCGCCAGCAGCCCTGCACTTGTTGATGGCTACACCTTC.

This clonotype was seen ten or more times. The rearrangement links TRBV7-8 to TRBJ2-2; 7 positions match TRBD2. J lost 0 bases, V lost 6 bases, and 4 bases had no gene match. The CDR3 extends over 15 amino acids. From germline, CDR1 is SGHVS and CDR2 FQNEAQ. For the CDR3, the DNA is TGTGCCAGCAGACCCGGGAGGCCGAACACCGGGGAGCTGTTTTTT. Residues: CASRPGRPNTGELFF.

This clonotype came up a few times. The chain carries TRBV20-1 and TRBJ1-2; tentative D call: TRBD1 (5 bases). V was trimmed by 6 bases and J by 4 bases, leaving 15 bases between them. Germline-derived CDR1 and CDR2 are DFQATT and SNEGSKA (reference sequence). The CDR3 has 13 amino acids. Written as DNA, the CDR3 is TGCAGTGCGGCTAGGGTCCAGGGCTATGGCTACACCTTC. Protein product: CSAARVQGYGYTF.